The entry below gives a single T cell receptor (beta chain) sequence along with its context. Its antigen is currently not known. It has no much larger one-base neighbor in the sample; base qualities were not kept. Library prep was done by the immunoSEQ multiplex PCR assay. For the multiplex PCR, a mixture combining 60 forward primers for TCR Vbeta segments and 13 reverse primers for TCR Jbeta segments was used. Amplification of the CDR3 region of rearranged TCR beta genes was performed with a multiplex PCR assay on genomic DNA. Amplified TCR beta libraries were sequenced as 87-base-pair reads on the Illumina HiSeq System. The original methods were these. In a later analysis, 70 million to 95 million unique TCR beta chains were counted across the roughly 670 repertoires, and roughly 11 million of these chains were shared by at least two donors. Raw reads were error-corrected and collapsed into unique sequences with a nearest-neighbor algorithm that merged closely related sequences to remove PCR and sequencing errors. Alignment of CDR3 sequences to IMGT reference sequences was used to assign V, D and J gene segments. Each retained sequence needed at least a six-nucleotide match to both a V gene segment and a J gene segment. A rearrangement was called productive if the CDR3 had no stop codons and remained in frame with V and J, and every other rearrangement was called non-productive. CDR3 was defined according to IMGT convention as the region running from the second conserved V-encoded cysteine to the conserved J-encoded phenylalanine. The earlier analysis of 587 of the donors excluded sequences that lacked an unambiguous match to a single V gene segment. In an earlier analysis of roughly 600 of the donors, a V segment was called functional when productive rearrangements were above 56.7%, and segregating when the standard deviation between donors exceeded 5%. A statistical classification framework was developed to diagnose cytomegalovirus status using the catalog of TCR beta chain sequences. A later analysis assigned V and J genes by comparing TCR nucleotide sequences with IMGT/GENE-DB human TR gene sequences. Using the TCRdist pipeline, a later analysis assigned CDR3 sequences along with most-parsimonious VDJ recombination scenarios. A later analysis defined each TCR beta chain by its CDR3 amino acid sequence plus V-gene family, and excluded reads lacking a unique V-gene family. To address suspected cross-contamination and a sequencing artifact, a later analysis removed 550 to 750 highly shared, low-generation-probability nucleotide sequences. A later analysis calculated a clonal expansion index for each public chain from normalized within-repertoire ranks of inferred template counts. Generation probabilities in a later analysis came from a VDJ recombination model fitted to out-of-frame rearrangements, and those results were checked against IGoR. In a later analysis, hypergeometric tests were used to score TCR-TCR, TCR-HLA and TCR-CMV co-occurrence, with a repertoire-size bias correction applied to TCR pairs. False discovery rates were estimated in a later analysis by permuting HLA or CMV assignments 20 times. In a later analysis, co-occurring TCRs were grouped using DBSCAN, with TCRdist sequence similarity added in when clustering inside HLA-allele-positive subsets. Co-occurrence clustering excluded repertoires with fewer than 30,000 or more than 120,000 public chains, plus five with anomalous nucleotide sharing. What TCRdb holds here is the immuneACCESS table cut down to in-frame rearrangements. Part of the clones is not present; checked against another copy, under half of the missing clones reflect an unresolved V gene, and the others are unexplained. The V and J calls and clone size were taken over from that table, and D and trimming were inferred from the DNA. Recorded for this sample are 200,000 or so clones; roughly 84% of them occurred a single time. The ten largest clones add up to 1.3% of the sample.

This specimen belongs to a study of cytomegalovirus exposure and HLA in healthy donors (dated by TCRdb to between 2016 and 2019). About the investigation overall: In an earlier analysis of approximately 640 of the donors, 250 to 350 Gb of sequence data and just under 120 million unique TCR beta sequences from 180 million or so T cells were reported. Among 300 to 500 genotyped donors of the cohort, an average of roughly 230,000 unique TCR beta nucleotide sequences was sequenced per donor, of which roughly 17% were non-productive. Genome-wide SNP genotypes for about 65% of the 666 donors were used in a later genetic analysis, which treated that subset as a discovery cohort. In the later analysis, no new phenotypic data were used to find candidate immune exposures; instead, reliance was placed on TCR beta sequences and their occurrence across donors. In addition to the first cohort of 666 subjects, a separate validation cohort of 120 different subjects was used. To study patterns of TCR occurrence, a later analysis re-analyzed previously published TCR beta repertoires from around 660 donors and added high-resolution HLA genotyping. To predict cytomegalovirus infection status, the study brought together high-throughput TCR immunosequencing, statistical association of individual TCRs with disease status, and machine learning. About 300 gigabases of sequencing data and around 87 million unique TCR sequences were included in an early release covering 550 to 650 HLA-typed donors. Four to six DR-DQ haplotypes were handled as single units for association and clustering because linkage in the cohort was strong. To decide whether each TCR beta V gene segment behaved as functional or pseudogenic, an earlier analysis of several hundred of the donors relied on high-throughput TCR beta sequencing. Donor age, sex, ethnicity and CMV serostatus were compiled alongside the repertoire data. The study was designed to test whether signatures of past pathogen exposure could be identified by cataloging public T cell receptors. All discovery cohort repertoires had been generated on a single sequencing platform. The study used immunosequencing to profile the T cell repertoires of 666 subjects and linked those repertoires to cytomegalovirus serostatus. Typing coverage varied by locus: 629-630 donors for A, B, C, DRB1 and DQB1; 500 to 550 for DQA1; some 610 for DPA1; some 470 for DPB1. Class I and class II HLA loci were covered by the typing at four-digit resolution. The genetic ancestry cluster associated with self-reported Caucasian donors included roughly 84% of the roughly 380 genotyped donors.

From its cysteine to its phenylalanine, the CDR3 spans 14 amino acids. Just CDR3 DNA is preserved here, 42 bases in frame from base 1. Looking up the germline V gene yields CDR1 SGHDT and CDR2 YYEEEE. Compared with germline, V lacks 5 bases and J lacks 4 bases; bases without a gene match: 9. In total, around 600 healthy bone marrow donors made up the cohort. Cohort members were all nominally healthy when sampled, although unrecorded immune exposures were likely present. CMV serostatus was recorded as positive for about 310 and negative for about 50% of the 666 cohort members, whereas no CMV serostatus was recorded for the donor in question. A peripheral blood sample was collected from each donor, and TCR beta sequencing was performed on peripheral blood mononuclear cells. The Qiagen DNeasy Blood Extraction Kit was used to extract genomic DNA from the blood cell samples. Broad study findings and their caveats: In a later analysis, HLA-associated TCR beta chains showed more clonal expansion and lower generation probabilities than non-associated chains that were equally common. A later analysis found that TCR association rates varied across HLA loci, with DRB1 alleles showing the most associated TCRs and HLA-C alleles the fewest. For the cohort, immune exposure information was limited to CMV serostatus. Specific HLA alleles were associated with over 15,000 TCR beta sequences at a false discovery rate of 0.05 in a later analysis. In vitro tests confirmed that a few of the cytomegalovirus-associated TCR beta chains recognize cytomegalovirus antigens. Because some donors lacked HLA typing at each locus, the association tests relied only on the typed subset. A later genetic analysis associated a missense DCLRE1C variant with V-gene and J-gene trimming of TCR beta chains, and an independent cohort replicated the association. Only TCR beta chains were sequenced in this cohort, and the absence of alpha or paired-chain data limited detectable features. The earlier analysis of 450 to 700 of the donors excluded approximately 17 rarely observed V segments, including chromosome 9 orphons, because counts were too low. Some IMGT-functional V segments, including TRBV6-2 and TRBV6-3, could not be told apart with the 87-base-pair reads, so those segments were excluded. The classifier was reported to diagnose cytomegalovirus status with high specificity and sensitivity in both the original and validation cohorts. According to the authors, the approach could potentially be generalized to other disease states and immunological phenotypes. According to a later genetic analysis, donors in an Asian-associated ancestry cluster had fewer N-insertions in productive TCRs than the approximately 710-donor mean. The study gave a list of about 150 TCR beta chains associated with cytomegalovirus. Strong co-occurrence of HLA alleles, especially DR and DQ, made assigning TCR associations to individual alleles difficult. According to a later analysis, most CMV-associated TCR beta chains appeared to be HLA-restricted, and the HLA associations seemed to be driven largely by CMV exposure. In an earlier analysis of fewer than 700 of the donors, most TCR beta V segments appeared in productive rearrangements about 87% or about 30% of the time, broadly matching IMGT annotations. Presence/absence analyses assumed roughly uniform sequencing depth across donors, an assumption that may not hold. According to a later analysis, parvovirus B19, influenza, CMV and Epstein-Barr virus appeared linked to several top co-occurrence clusters. A further reported finding was that TCR beta sequences accurately predicted the HLA-A and HLA-B alleles for most subjects in the first cohort. While some public TCRs were present in many individuals, most TCR sequences turned up only very rarely across donors. A group of highly shared sequence variants was considered likely to be a technical artifact of the sequencing pipeline. Correlated functional status among segregating V segments might be attributable to linkage disequilibrium, but an unknown experimental factor could not be ruled out.

The sequenced sample was PBMCs. The sequence derives from a human donor in good health. This chain joins TRBV5-6 to TRBJ2-7, with 7 bases in between that match TRBD1. Here is the DNA: TGTGCCAGCAGTCCATCCGGGACAGAATACGAGCAGTACTTC. It encodes CASSPSGTEYEQYF.